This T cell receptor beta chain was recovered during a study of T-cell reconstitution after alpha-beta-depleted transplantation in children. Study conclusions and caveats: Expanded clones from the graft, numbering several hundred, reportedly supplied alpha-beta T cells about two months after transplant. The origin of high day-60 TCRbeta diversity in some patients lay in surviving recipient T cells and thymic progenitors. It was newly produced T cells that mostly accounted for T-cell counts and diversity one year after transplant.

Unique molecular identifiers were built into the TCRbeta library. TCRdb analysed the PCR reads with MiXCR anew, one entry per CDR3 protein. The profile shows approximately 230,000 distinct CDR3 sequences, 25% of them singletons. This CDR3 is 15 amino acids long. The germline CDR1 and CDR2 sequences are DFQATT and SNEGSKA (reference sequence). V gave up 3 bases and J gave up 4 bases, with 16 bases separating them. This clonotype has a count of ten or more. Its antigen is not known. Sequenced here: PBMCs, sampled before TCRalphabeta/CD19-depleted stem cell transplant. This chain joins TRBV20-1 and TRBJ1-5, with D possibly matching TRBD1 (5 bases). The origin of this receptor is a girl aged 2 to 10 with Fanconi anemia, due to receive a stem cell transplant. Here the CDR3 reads CSASRGNGANQPQHF. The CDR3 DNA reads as TGCAGTGCTAGTCGAGGGAACGGGGCTAATCAGCCCCAGCATTTT.